Below, one T cell receptor (beta chain) is given with its context. Its cognate antigen is unknown. The data are from a study of OX40 agonist ivuxolimab in advanced cancers. On the study more broadly: The patients received ivuxolimab by intravenous route every 2 weeks at 0.01 to 10 mg/kg. Study-level results: Low clonal expansion, among the lowest seen, marked partial responders at 0.1-3.0 mg/kg.

Trimming left V 2 bases short and J 0 bases short, with 13 bases between. The CDR3 spans 16 residues. CDR1 and CDR2 from the germline V gene are MGHRA and YSYEKL. The data were produced by immunoSEQ multiplex PCR, yet TCRdb's version contains in-frame clones alone and is incomplete. This sample has around 38,000 clones; 86% occur once, and the top ten carry 9% to 13%. The chain joins TRBV4-1 to TRBJ1-1, with a tentative D call TRBD1 (6 bases). Sequenced here: CD4+ or CD8+ T cells sorted from blood, sampled in a trial of the OX40 agonist ivuxolimab. The clonotype comes from an adult with an advanced solid tumor such as melanoma, head and neck, liver or kidney cancer. The CDR3 sequence is CASSQRQVTLNTEAFF. The CDR3 coding sequence is TGCGCCAGCAGCCAAAGACAGGTAACCTTGAACACTGAAGCTTTCTTT.